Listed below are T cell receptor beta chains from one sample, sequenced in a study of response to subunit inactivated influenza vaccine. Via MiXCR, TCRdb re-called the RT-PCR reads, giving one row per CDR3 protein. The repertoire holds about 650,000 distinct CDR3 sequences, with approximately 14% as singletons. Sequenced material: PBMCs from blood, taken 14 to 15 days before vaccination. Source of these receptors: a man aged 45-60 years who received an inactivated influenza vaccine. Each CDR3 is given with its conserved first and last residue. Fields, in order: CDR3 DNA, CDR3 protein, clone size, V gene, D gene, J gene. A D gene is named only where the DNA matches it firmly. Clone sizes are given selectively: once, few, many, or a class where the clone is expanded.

DNA: TGTGCCAGCAGTTTGGGGACTAGCCGGTCGGGTGAGCAGTTCTTC
CDR3: CASSLGTSRSGEQFF
size: few
V: TRBV27
D: TRBD2
J: TRBJ2-1

DNA: TGCGCCAGCAGCCCTTGGACTAGCGGGAGGGCCGACACCGGGGAGCTGTTTTTT
CDR3: CASSPWTSGRADTGELFF
size: few
V: TRBV5-1
D: TRBD2
J: TRBJ2-2

DNA: TGCAGTGCTGCCCAGGGACAGCAGAAGAATGGCTACACCTTC
CDR3: CSAAQGQQKNGYTF
size: NA
V: TRBV20-1
D: TRBD1
J: TRBJ1-2

DNA: TGCAGTGCTAGGGAGACAGGTGAATTAGCCAAAAACATTCAGTACTTC
CDR3: CSARETGELAKNIQYF
size: few
V: TRBV20-1
D: NA
J: TRBJ2-4

DNA: TGTGCCAGCAGCCCTACTATCAGCCTAGGGACTAGCGGTCCAACGCAGTATTTT
CDR3: CASSPTISLGTSGPTQYF
size: few
V: TRBV7-8
D: TRBD2
J: TRBJ2-3

DNA: TGTGCCAGCAGACGACAGGGGGCAAGAGGGGAGCTGTTTTTT
CDR3: CASRRQGARGELFF
size: NA
V: TRBV6-1
D: TRBD1
J: TRBJ2-2

DNA: TGTGCCAGCAGTTTTAGGCAGGAGAATCAGCCCCAGCATTTT
CDR3: CASSFRQENQPQHF
size: NA
V: TRBV12-3/TRBV12-4
D: NA
J: TRBJ1-5

DNA: TGCAGTGCCGTCAGACACCACGAGCAGTACTTC
CDR3: CSAVRHHEQYF
size: NA
V: TRBV20-1
D: NA
J: TRBJ2-7

DNA: TGCAGTGCCAGGGGACTAGCGCGATACAATGAGCAGTTCTTC
CDR3: CSARGLARYNEQFF
size: NA
V: TRBV20-1
D: TRBD2
J: TRBJ2-1

DNA: TGTGCCAGCAGCTTGATCCTAGCGGGGAAAGAGACCCAGTACTTC
CDR3: CASSLILAGKETQYF
size: few
V: TRBV5-4
D: TRBD2
J: TRBJ2-5

DNA: TGTGCCAGCAGTTCAGGATCAATAGCGCGGGAAACGCAGTATTTT
CDR3: CASSSGSIARETQYF
size: NA
V: TRBV12-3/TRBV12-4
D: NA
J: TRBJ2-3

DNA: TGTGCCAGCACGTCGAGGACAGGGGCAAGAAATGAGCAGTTCTTC
CDR3: CASTSRTGARNEQFF
size: NA
V: TRBV7-2
D: TRBD1
J: TRBJ2-1

DNA: TGCAGTGCCAACATCCTCGGACGAACAGGGGGAGAGACCCAGTACTTC
CDR3: CSANILGRTGGETQYF
size: few
V: TRBV20-1
D: TRBD1
J: TRBJ2-5

DNA: TGTGCCAGCAGCCAACTGGACAGTACCTACGAGCAGTACTTC
CDR3: CASSQLDSTYEQYF
size: few
V: TRBV4-2
D: NA
J: TRBJ2-7

DNA: TGTGCCAGCAGCTTAGCGCGGGCAGGAGAGCAGTACTTC
CDR3: CASSLARAGEQYF
size: few
V: TRBV7-8
D: NA
J: TRBJ2-7

DNA: TGCGCCAGCAGCTGGGCTAGCGGGCTGGATACGCAGTATTTT
CDR3: CASSWASGLDTQYF
size: many
V: TRBV5-1
D: TRBD2
J: TRBJ2-3

DNA: TGCGCCAGCAGCTTGAAAGCCGGGGTGAACACTGAAGCTTTCTTT
CDR3: CASSLKAGVNTEAFF
size: few
V: TRBV5-1
D: NA
J: TRBJ1-1

DNA: TGCAGTTTGAGGGCAGGGGCTATCTATGGCTACACCTTC
CDR3: CSLRAGAIYGYTF
size: NA
V: TRBV20-1
D: NA
J: TRBJ1-2

DNA: TGTGCCAGCAGCTCCCGGGCGGGGGGCATTCAGCCCCAGCATTTT
CDR3: CASSSRAGGIQPQHF
size: few
V: TRBV7-2
D: NA
J: TRBJ1-5

DNA: TGTGCCAGCAGTTACTCGGTACGGGGGATGACCTACGAGCAGTACTTC
CDR3: CASSYSVRGMTYEQYF
size: many
V: TRBV6-2/TRBV6-3
D: NA
J: TRBJ2-7

DNA: TGTGCCAGTTCGGGACTGTGGAATAGGACCCAGTACTTC
CDR3: CASSGLWNRTQYF
size: few
V: TRBV10-3
D: NA
J: TRBJ2-5

DNA: TGCAGCGCCGGAGAGAAAAGGGGCTACACCTTC
CDR3: CSAGEKRGYTF
size: NA
V: TRBV29-1
D: NA
J: TRBJ1-2

DNA: TGTGCCAGCAGCTTAGATCCGCGGGCAGATACGCAGTATTTT
CDR3: CASSLDPRADTQYF
size: NA
V: TRBV11-3
D: NA
J: TRBJ2-3

DNA: TGTGCCACCAGCAGAAGGACAACTGGGACTGGAAACACCATATATTTT
CDR3: CATSRRTTGTGNTIYF
size: NA
V: TRBV15
D: NA
J: TRBJ1-3

DNA: TGTGCCAGCACCTTTGTAGGCACTGAAGCTTTCTTT
CDR3: CASTFVGTEAFF
size: NA
V: TRBV5-5
D: NA
J: TRBJ1-1

DNA: TGTGCCAGCAGCTTACAGTTCACTAACTATGGCTACACCTTC
CDR3: CASSLQFTNYGYTF
size: few
V: TRBV11-2
D: NA
J: TRBJ1-2

DNA: TGTGCCAGCAGGAGGACAGGGGACAATCAGCCCCAGAATTTT
CDR3: CASRRTGDNQPQNF
size: NA
V: TRBV12-3/TRBV12-4
D: TRBD1
J: TRBJ1-5

DNA: TGCAGCGTACGGGACAGCCAGGGAGAGACCCAGTACTTC
CDR3: CSVRDSQGETQYF
size: few
V: TRBV29-1
D: TRBD1
J: TRBJ2-5

DNA: TGCGCCAGCAGCGTACTCCCAGGGGACTATGGCTACACCTTC
CDR3: CASSVLPGDYGYTF
size: NA
V: TRBV5-1
D: NA
J: TRBJ1-2

DNA: TGTGCCAGTACCCCCGGGGGCACCGGGGAGCTGTTTTTT
CDR3: CASTPGGTGELFF
size: NA
V: TRBV6-1
D: NA
J: TRBJ2-2

DNA: TGCAGCGTTACCCCCCGGTGGGCGAGACCCTACGAGCAGTACTTC
CDR3: CSVTPRWARPYEQYF
size: NA
V: TRBV29-1
D: NA
J: TRBJ2-7

DNA: TGTGCCAGCAGTTTTGACAGGGGGCCGGACGAGACCCAGTACTTC
CDR3: CASSFDRGPDETQYF
size: NA
V: TRBV28
D: TRBD1
J: TRBJ2-5

DNA: TGTGCCAGCAGTTTATGGGTTTCTGGAAACACCATATATTTT
CDR3: CASSLWVSGNTIYF
size: few
V: TRBV6-5
D: NA
J: TRBJ1-3

DNA: TGTGCTGCTCGAGGGGCGGGAGAATTATATGAGCAGTTCTTC
CDR3: CAARGAGELYEQFF
size: few
V: TRBV6-1
D: TRBD2
J: TRBJ2-1

DNA: TGTGCCACAAAGCCGGCAGGAAGGAATCAGCCCCAGCATTTT
CDR3: CATKPAGRNQPQHF
size: NA
V: TRBV27
D: NA
J: TRBJ1-5

DNA: TGTGCCATCAGTGAGTCGTCGGAGAATCAGCCCCAGCATTTT
CDR3: CAISESSENQPQHF
size: few
V: TRBV10-3
D: NA
J: TRBJ1-5

DNA: TGTGCCAGCAGTCGTATGAGGCGGGAGCATAATTGGAATGAGCAGTTCTTC
CDR3: CASSRMRREHNWNEQFF
size: few
V: TRBV7-8
D: TRBD2
J: TRBJ2-1

DNA: TGCAGTGCTAGTCGCGGATCCTACAATGAGCAGTTCTTC
CDR3: CSASRGSYNEQFF
size: many
V: TRBV20-1
D: NA
J: TRBJ2-1

DNA: TGTGCCACCAGTGGCTCCTCTGGTAGCGGGGTAAACACCGGGGAGCTGTTTTTT
CDR3: CATSGSSGSGVNTGELFF
size: once
V: TRBV24-1
D: TRBD2
J: TRBJ2-2

DNA: TGCGCCAGCAGCTTGGATGTGGGGCGCGGCACAGATACGCAGTATTTT
CDR3: CASSLDVGRGTDTQYF
size: NA
V: TRBV5-1
D: NA
J: TRBJ2-3

DNA: TGTGCCAGCAGACCACAGAGATACCAAGAGACCCAGTACTTC
CDR3: CASRPQRYQETQYF
size: NA
V: TRBV6-1
D: NA
J: TRBJ2-5

DNA: TGTGCCAGCAGCCAATTGGGCAGGAACACTGAAGCTTTCTTT
CDR3: CASSQLGRNTEAFF
size: few
V: TRBV14
D: NA
J: TRBJ1-1

DNA: TGTGCCAGCAGCGAAAAGTACGAGCAGTACTTC
CDR3: CASSEKYEQYF
size: many
V: TRBV7-2
D: NA
J: TRBJ2-7

DNA: TGTGCCAGCAGCTCCCTTTCTCAGCCCCAGCATTTT
CDR3: CASSSLSQPQHF
size: few
V: TRBV7-2
D: NA
J: TRBJ1-5

DNA: TGTGCCAGCAGCCGCCGGGACCGGGGGTACAATGAGCAGTTCTTC
CDR3: CASSRRDRGYNEQFF
size: few
V: TRBV13
D: NA
J: TRBJ2-1

DNA: TGTGCCAGCAGCCAACTCCGGGACAGGGGGCCCGGGGAGCTGTTTTTT
CDR3: CASSQLRDRGPGELFF
size: NA
V: TRBV3-1
D: TRBD1
J: TRBJ2-2

DNA: TGCAGCGTTTGGGGCGGGGGCACCCAGCCCCAGCATTTT
CDR3: CSVWGGGTQPQHF
size: few
V: TRBV29-1
D: NA
J: TRBJ1-5

DNA: TGTGCCAGCAGCCTACCCAACCAAGCGAACACTGAAGCTTTCTTT
CDR3: CASSLPNQANTEAFF
size: few
V: TRBV6-2/TRBV6-3
D: NA
J: TRBJ1-1

DNA: TGTGCCTGGAGTGAAACAGGGGGTCCTAGTGGCTACACCTTC
CDR3: CAWSETGGPSGYTF
size: few
V: TRBV30
D: TRBD1
J: TRBJ1-2

DNA: TGTGCCAGCAGTTCTACAGGGGGACACTATGGCTACACCTTC
CDR3: CASSSTGGHYGYTF
size: many
V: TRBV6-2/TRBV6-3
D: TRBD1
J: TRBJ1-2

DNA: TGTGCCAGCAGTGATACAACTGCAACTAATGAAAAACTGTTTTTT
CDR3: CASSDTTATNEKLFF
size: NA
V: TRBV2
D: NA
J: TRBJ1-4

DNA: TGTGCCAGCAGTTTAGGCGTAGGGGGGGACACTGAAGCTTTCTTT
CDR3: CASSLGVGGDTEAFF
size: NA
V: TRBV28
D: NA
J: TRBJ1-1

DNA: TGTGCCAGCAGTTTAATCCAGGGGGAGGGAGAGACCCAGTACTTC
CDR3: CASSLIQGEGETQYF
size: many
V: TRBV28
D: NA
J: TRBJ2-5